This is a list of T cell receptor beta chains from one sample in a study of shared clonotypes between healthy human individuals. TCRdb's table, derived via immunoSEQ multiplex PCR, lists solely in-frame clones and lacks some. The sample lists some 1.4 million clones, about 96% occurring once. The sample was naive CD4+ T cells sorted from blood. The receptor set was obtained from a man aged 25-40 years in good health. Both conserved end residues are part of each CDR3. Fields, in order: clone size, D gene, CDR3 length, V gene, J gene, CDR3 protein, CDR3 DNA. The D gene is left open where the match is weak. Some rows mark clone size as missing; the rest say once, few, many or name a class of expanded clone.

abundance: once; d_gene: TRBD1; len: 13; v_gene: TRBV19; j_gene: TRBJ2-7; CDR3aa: CASSHRTGNEQYF; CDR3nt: TGTGCCAGTAGTCACCGGACAGGGAACGAGCAGTACTTC
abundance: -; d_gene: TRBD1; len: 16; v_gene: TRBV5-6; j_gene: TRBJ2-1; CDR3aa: CASSRATGSPYNEQFF; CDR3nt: TGTGCCAGCAGCAGGGCGACAGGGAGCCCCTACAATGAGCAGTTCTTC
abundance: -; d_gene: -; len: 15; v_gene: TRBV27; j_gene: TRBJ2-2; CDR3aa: CASRRGPFNTGELFF; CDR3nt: TGTGCCAGCAGACGAGGGCCCTTCAACACCGGGGAGCTGTTTTTT
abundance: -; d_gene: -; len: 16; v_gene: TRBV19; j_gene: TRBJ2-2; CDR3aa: CATGSGGLNPAGELFF; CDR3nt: TGTGCCACCGGAAGTGGGGGGCTGAATCCGGCCGGGGAGCTGTTTTTT
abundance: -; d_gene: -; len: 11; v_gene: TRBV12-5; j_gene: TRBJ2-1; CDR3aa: CASGGGREQFF; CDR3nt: TGTGCTAGTGGGGGTGGGCGGGAGCAGTTCTTC
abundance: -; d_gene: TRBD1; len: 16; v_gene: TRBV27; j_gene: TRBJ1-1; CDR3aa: CASSFLPRGRITEAFF; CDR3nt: TGTGCCAGCAGTTTCCTTCCCAGGGGGCGCATCACTGAAGCTTTCTTT
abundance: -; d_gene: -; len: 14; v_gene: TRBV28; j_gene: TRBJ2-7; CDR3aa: CASSLVGDPYEQYF; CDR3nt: TGTGCCAGCAGTTTAGTGGGGGATCCCTACGAGCAGTACTTC
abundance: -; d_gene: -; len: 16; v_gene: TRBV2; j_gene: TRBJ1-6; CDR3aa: CASSLFTGSYNSPLHF; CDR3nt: TGTGCCAGCAGTCTTTTTACCGGCTCCTATAATTCACCCCTCCACTTT
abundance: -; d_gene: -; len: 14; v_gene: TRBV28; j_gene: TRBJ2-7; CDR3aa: CASSKRRDNYEQYF; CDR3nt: TGTGCCAGCAGTAAGAGGCGGGACAACTACGAGCAGTACTTC
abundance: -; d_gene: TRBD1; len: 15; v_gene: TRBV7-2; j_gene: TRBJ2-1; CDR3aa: CAILIRDRVYNEQFF; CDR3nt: TGTGCCATCTTAATCCGGGACAGGGTATACAATGAGCAGTTCTTC
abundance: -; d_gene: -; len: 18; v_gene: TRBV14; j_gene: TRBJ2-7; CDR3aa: CASSQTLYDRRPTYEQYF; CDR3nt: TGTGCCAGCAGCCAGACATTATATGACAGGCGTCCAACCTACGAGCAGTACTTC
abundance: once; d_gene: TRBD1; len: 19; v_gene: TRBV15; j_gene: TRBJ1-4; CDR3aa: CATSSSTRGLYETNEKLFF; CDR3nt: TGTGCCACCAGCAGTTCGACCAGGGGGCTATATGAAACTAATGAAAAACTGTTTTTT
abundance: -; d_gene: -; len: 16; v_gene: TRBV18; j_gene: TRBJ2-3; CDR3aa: CASSPRDSFKGDTQYF; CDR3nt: TGTGCCAGCTCACCCCGGGACTCATTTAAGGGGGATACGCAGTATTTT
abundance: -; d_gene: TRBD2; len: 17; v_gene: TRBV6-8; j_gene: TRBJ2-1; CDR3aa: CASSYLGLAGENNEQFF; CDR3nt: TGTGCCAGCAGTTACTTGGGACTAGCGGGCGAGAACAATGAGCAGTTCTTC
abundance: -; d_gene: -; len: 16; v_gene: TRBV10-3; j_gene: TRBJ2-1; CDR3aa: CAISVSRGEPYNEQFF; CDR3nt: TGTGCCATCAGCGTGAGTCGTGGCGAACCATACAATGAGCAGTTCTTC
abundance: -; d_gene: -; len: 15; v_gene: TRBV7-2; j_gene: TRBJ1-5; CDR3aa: CVSSLDSYINQPQHF; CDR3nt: TGTGTCAGCAGCTTAGACTCCTACATCAATCAGCCCCAGCATTTT
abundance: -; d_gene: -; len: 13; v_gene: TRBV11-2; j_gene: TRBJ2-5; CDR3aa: CASSFGSQETQYF; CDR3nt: TGTGCCAGCAGCTTCGGGAGCCAAGAGACCCAGTACTTC
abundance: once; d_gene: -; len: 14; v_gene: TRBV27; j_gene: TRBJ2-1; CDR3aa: CASSLVSGYNEQFF; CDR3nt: TGTGCCAGCAGTTTGGTGAGCGGCTACAATGAGCAGTTCTTC
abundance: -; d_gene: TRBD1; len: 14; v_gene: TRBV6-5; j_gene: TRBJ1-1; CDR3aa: CASSSTGSLPEAFF; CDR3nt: TGTGCCAGCAGTTCGACAGGGAGTCTCCCTGAAGCTTTCTTT
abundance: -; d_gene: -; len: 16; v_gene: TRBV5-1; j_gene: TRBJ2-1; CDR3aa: CASSRARISSYNEQFF; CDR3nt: TGCGCCAGCAGCAGGGCTCGGATCAGCTCCTACAATGAGCAGTTCTTC
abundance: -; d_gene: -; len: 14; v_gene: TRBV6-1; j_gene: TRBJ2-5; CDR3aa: CASTQGTYQETQYF; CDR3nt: TGTGCCAGCACCCAAGGGACTTACCAAGAGACCCAGTACTTC
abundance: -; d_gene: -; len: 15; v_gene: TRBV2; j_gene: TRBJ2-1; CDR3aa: CASSRPPSSYNEQFF; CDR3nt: TGTGCCAGCAGTCGACCGCCGAGCTCCTACAATGAGCAGTTCTTC
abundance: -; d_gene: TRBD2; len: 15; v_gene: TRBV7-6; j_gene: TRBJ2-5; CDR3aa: CASSLIGGSGETQYF; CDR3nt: TGTGCCAGCAGCTTAATAGGCGGGAGCGGTGAGACCCAGTACTTC
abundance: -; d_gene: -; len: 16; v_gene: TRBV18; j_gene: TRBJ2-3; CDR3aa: CASSPPSQVGPDTQYF; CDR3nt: TGTGCCAGCTCACCACCGAGTCAGGTGGGGCCAGATACGCAGTATTTT
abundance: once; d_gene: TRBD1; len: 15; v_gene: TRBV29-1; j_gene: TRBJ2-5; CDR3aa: CSVGRTGGLQETQYF; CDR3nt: TGCAGCGTGGGACGGACAGGGGGCCTCCAAGAGACCCAGTACTTC
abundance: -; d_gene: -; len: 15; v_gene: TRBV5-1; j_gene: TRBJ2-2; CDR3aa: CASSQSGANTGELFF; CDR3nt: TGCGCCAGCAGCCAAAGCGGAGCGAACACCGGGGAGCTGTTTTTT
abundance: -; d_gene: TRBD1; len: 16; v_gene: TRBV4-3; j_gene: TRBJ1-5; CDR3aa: CASSQGTGGFNQPQHF; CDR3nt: TGCGCCAGCAGCCAAGGTACAGGGGGATTCAATCAGCCCCAGCATTTT
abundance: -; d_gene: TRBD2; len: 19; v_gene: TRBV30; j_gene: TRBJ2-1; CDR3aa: CAWSVGLGSGLAGLHEQFF; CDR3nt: TGTGCCTGGAGTGTGGGTCTCGGTTCAGGGCTAGCGGGTCTTCATGAGCAGTTCTTC
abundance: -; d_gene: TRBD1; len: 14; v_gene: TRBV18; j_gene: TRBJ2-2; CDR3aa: CASCGQGHTGELFF; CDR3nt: TGTGCCAGCTGTGGACAGGGCCACACCGGGGAGCTGTTTTTT
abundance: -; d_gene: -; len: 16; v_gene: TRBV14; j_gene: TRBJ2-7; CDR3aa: CASSQFTGQGPIEQYF; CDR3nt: TGTGCCAGCAGCCAATTTACGGGACAAGGCCCTATCGAGCAGTACTTC
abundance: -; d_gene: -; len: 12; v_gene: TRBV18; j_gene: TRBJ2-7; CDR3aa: CASGGQLYEQYF; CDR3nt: TGTGCCAGCGGCGGACAGCTGTACGAGCAGTACTTC